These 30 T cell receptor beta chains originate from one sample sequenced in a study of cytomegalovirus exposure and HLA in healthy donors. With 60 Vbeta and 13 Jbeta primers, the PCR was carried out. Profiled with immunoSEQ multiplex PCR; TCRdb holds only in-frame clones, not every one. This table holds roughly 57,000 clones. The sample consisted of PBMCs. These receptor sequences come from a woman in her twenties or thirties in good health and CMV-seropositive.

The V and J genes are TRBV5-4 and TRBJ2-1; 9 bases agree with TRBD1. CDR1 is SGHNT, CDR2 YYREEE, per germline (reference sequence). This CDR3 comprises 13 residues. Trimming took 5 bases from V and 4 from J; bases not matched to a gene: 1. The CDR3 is CASRGTGYNEQFF. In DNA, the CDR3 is TGTGCCAGCAGGGGGACAGGGTACAATGAGCAGTTCTTC.

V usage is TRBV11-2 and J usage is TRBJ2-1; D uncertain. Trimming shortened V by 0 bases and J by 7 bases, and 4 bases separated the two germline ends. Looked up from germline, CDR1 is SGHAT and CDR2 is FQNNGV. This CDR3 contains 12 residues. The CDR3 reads CASSLEQNEQFF. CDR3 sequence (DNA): TGTGCCAGCAGCTTAGAACAGAATGAGCAGTTCTTC.

CDR3 in amino acids: CASSFQGQGSEQYF. The CDR3 bases are TGCGCCAGCAGCTTTCAGGGACAGGGGTCCGAGCAGTACTTC. The chain couples TRBV5-1 to TRBJ2-7; 10 nucleotides align to TRBD1. From germline, CDR1 is SGHRS and CDR2 YFSETQ. The CDR3 has 14 amino acids. The V and J ends lost 2 bases and 6 bases, in that order; junction bases with no gene match: 5.

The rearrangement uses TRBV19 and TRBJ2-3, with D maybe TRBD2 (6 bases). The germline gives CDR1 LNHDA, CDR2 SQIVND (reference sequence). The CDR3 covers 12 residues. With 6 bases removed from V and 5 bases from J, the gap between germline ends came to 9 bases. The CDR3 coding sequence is TGTGCCAGTAGGTCGGGGGTAGATACGCAGTATTTT. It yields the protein CASRSGVDTQYF.

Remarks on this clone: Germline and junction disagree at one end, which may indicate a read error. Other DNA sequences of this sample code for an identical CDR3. The CDR3 nucleotides are TGTGCCGGGGCCGGGACTACTAATTCACCCCTACACTTT. It codes for CAGAGTTNSPLHF. The V and J genes are TRBV30 and TRBJ1-6, with D perhaps matching TRBD1 (5 bases). From germline, CDR1 is GTSNPN and CDR2 SVGIG (reference sequence). This CDR3 contains 13 residues.

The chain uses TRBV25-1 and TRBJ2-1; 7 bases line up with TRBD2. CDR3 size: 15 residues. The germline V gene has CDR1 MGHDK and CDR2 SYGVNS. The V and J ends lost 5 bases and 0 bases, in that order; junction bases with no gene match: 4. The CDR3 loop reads CASSRGGSSYNEQFF. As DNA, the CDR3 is TGTGCCAGCAGTCGCGGGGGTAGCTCCTACAATGAGCAGTTCTTC.

The CDR3 sequence is CASSTGTSGWNTDTQYF. The CDR3 DNA reads as TGTGCCAGTAGTACGGGGACTAGCGGGTGGAACACAGATACGCAGTATTTT. This chain connects TRBV19 to TRBJ2-3, with TRBD2 matching 12 bases. This CDR3 has 17 residues. Trimming removed 4 bases from V and 2 bases from J; junction bases left unmatched: 7. Germline CDR1 is LNHDA and CDR2 is SQIVND (reference sequence).

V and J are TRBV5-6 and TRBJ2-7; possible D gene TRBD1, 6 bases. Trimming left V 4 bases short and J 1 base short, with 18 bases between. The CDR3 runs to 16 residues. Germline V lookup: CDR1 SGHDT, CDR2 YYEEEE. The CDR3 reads CASSQIYRTVSYEQYF. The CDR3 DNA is TGTGCCAGCAGCCAAATTTACAGGACAGTGTCCTACGAGCAGTACTTC.

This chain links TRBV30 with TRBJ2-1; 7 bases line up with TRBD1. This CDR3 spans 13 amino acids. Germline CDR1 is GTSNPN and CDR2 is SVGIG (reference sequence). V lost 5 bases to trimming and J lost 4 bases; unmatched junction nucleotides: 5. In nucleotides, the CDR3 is TGTGCCTGGGGCAGGGGGTGGTACAATGAGCAGTTCTTC. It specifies CAWGRGWYNEQFF.

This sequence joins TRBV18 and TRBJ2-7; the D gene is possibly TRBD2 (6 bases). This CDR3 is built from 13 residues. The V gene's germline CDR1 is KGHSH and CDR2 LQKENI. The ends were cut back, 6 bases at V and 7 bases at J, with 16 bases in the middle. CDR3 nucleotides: TGTGCCAGCTCTTGGGGGGAGTTCAGAGAGCAGTACTTC. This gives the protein CASSWGEFREQYF.

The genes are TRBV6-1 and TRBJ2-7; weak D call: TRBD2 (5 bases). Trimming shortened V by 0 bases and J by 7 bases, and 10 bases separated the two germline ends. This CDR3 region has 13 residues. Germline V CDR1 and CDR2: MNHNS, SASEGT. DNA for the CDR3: TGTGCCAGCAGTGAAGCGCCAGAGGGAGAGCAGTACTTC. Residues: CASSEAPEGEQYF.

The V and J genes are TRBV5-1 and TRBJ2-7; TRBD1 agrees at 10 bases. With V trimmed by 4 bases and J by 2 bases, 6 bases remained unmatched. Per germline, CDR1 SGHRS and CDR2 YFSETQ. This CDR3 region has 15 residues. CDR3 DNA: TGCGCCAGCAGCGAGGGACAGGGGAAGGCCTACGAGCAGTACTTC. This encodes CASSEGQGKAYEQYF. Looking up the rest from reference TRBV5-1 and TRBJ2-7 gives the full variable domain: KAGVTQTPRYLIKTRGQQVTLSCSPISGHRSVSWYQQTPGQGLQFLFEYFSETQRNKGNFPGRFSGRQFSNSRSEMNVSTLELGDSALYLCASSEGQGKAYEQYFGPGTRLTVT.

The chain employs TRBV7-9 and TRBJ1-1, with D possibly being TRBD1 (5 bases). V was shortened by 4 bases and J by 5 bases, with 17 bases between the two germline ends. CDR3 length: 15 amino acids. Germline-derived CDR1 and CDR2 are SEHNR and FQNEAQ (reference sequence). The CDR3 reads CASSYPQGRNTEAFF. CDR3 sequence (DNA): TGTGCCAGCAGCTACCCCCAGGGAAGGAATACTGAAGCTTTCTTT.

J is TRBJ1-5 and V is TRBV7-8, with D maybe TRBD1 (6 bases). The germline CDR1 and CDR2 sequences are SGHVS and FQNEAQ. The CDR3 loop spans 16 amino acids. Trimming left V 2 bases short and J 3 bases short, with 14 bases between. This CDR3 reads CASSLYPTGHNQPQHF. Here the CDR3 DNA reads TGTGCCAGCAGCTTATACCCGACAGGCCACAATCAGCCCCAGCATTTT.

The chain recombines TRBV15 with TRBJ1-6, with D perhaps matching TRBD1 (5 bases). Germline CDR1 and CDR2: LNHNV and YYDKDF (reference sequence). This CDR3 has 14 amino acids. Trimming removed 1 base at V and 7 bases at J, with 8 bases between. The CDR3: CATSRGQPNSPLHF. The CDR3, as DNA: TGTGCCACCAGCAGAGGACAGCCCAATTCACCCCTCCACTTT.

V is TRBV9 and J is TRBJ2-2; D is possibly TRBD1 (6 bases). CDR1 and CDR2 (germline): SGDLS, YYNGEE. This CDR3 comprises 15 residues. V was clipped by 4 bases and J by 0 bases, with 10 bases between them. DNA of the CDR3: TGTGCCAGCAGCTTAGGGACACCGAACACCGGGGAGCTGTTTTTT. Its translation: CASSLGTPNTGELFF.

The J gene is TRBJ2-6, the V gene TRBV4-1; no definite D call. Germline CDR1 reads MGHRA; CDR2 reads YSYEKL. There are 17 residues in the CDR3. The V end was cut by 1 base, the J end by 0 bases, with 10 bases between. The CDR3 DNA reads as TGCGCCAGCAGCCAAGCGGCCCTAGGCTCTGGGGCCAACGTCCTGACTTTC. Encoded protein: CASSQAALGSGANVLTF.

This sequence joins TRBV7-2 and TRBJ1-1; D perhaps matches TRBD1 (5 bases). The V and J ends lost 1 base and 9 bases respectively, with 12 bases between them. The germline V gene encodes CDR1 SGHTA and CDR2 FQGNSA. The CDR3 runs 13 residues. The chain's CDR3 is CASSLEGQAKAFF. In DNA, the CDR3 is TGTGCCAGCAGCTTAGAGGGGCAAGCAAAAGCTTTCTTT. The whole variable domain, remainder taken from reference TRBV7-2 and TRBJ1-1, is GAGVSQSPSNKVTEKGKDVELRCDPISGHTALYWYRQSLGQGLEFLIYFQGNSAPDKSGLPSDRFSAERTGGSVSTLTIQRTQQEDSAVYLCASSLEGQAKAFFGQGTRLTVV.

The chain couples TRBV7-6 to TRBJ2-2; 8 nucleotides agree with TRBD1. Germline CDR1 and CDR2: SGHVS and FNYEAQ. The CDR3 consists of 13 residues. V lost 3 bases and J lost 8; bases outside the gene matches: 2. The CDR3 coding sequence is TGTGCCAGCAGCTTCAGGGGGCCTGGGGAGCTGTTTTTT. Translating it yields CASSFRGPGELFF.

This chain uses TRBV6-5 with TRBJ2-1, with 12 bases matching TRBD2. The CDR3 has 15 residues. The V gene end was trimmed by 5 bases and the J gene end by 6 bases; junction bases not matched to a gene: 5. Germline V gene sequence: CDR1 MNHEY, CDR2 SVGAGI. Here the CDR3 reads CASSQTSGSFNEQFF. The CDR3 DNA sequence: TGTGCCAGCAGTCAGACTAGCGGGAGTTTCAATGAGCAGTTCTTC.

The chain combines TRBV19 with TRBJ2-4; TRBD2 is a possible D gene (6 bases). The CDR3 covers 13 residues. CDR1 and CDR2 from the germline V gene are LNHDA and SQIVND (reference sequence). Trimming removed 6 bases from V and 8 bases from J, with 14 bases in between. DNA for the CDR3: TGTGCCAGTAGATGGGCGGGAATGGACATTCAGTACTTC. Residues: CASRWAGMDIQYF.

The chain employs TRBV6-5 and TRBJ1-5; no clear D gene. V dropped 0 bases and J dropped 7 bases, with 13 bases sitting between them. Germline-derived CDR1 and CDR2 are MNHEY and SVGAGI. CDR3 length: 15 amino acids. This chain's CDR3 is CASSYSSTRPQPQHF. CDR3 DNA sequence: TGTGCCAGCAGTTACTCGTCGACTAGACCACAGCCCCAGCATTTT.

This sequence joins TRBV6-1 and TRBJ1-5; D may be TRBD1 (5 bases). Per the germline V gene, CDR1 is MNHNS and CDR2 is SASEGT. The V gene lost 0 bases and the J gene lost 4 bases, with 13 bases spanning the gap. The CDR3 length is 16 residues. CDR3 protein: CASSEAAAGRNQPQHF. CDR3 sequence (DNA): TGTGCCAGCAGTGAAGCAGCAGCAGGGAGGAATCAGCCCCAGCATTTT.

CDR3 protein: CASSSDPRTEAYEQYF. The CDR3, as DNA: TGTGCCAGCAGCTCCGACCCTCGGACAGAGGCCTACGAGCAGTACTTC. This rearrangement joins TRBV11-3 to TRBJ2-7, with D perhaps matching TRBD1 (6 bases). The V gene lost 4 bases and the J gene lost 2 bases, with 18 bases spanning the gap. Germline CDR1 SGHNT, CDR2 YENEEA. CDR3 length equals 16 residues.

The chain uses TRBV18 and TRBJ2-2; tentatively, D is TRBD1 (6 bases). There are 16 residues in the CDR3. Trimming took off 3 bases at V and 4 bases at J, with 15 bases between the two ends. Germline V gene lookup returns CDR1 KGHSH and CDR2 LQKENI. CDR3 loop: CASSPGQTGGTGELFF. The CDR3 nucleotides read TGTGCCAGCTCACCTGGACAGACAGGAGGCACCGGGGAGCTGTTTTTT. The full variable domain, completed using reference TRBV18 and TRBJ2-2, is NAGVMQNPRHLVRRRGQEARLRCSPMKGHSHVYWYRQLPEEGLKFMVYLQKENIIDESGMPKERFSAEFPKEGPSILRIQQVVRGDSAAYFCASSPGQTGGTGELFFGEGSRLTVL.

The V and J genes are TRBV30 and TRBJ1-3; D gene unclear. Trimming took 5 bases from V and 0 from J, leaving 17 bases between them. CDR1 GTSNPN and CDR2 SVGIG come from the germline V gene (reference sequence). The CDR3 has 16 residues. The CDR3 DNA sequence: TGTGCCTGGGCGTTAGGAGATCACAACTCTGGAAACACCATATATTTT. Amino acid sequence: CAWALGDHNSGNTIYF.

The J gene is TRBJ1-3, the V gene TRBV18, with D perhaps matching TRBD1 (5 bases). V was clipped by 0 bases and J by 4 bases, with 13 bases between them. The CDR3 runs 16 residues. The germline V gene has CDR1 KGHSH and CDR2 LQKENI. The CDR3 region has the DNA TGTGCCAGCTCACCACCGGGGCTGGGGTCGGGAAACACCATATATTTT. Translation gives CASSPPGLGSGNTIYF. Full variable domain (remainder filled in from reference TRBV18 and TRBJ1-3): NAGVMQNPRHLVRRRGQEARLRCSPMKGHSHVYWYRQLPEEGLKFMVYLQKENIIDESGMPKERFSAEFPKEGPSILRIQQVVRGDSAAYFCASSPPGLGSGNTIYFGEGSWLTVV.

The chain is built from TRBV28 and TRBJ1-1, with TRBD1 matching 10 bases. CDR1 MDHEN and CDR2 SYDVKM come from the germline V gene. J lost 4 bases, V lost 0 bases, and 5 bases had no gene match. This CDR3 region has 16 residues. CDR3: CASSLWGTGAGTEAFF. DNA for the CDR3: TGTGCCAGCAGTTTATGGGGGACAGGGGCAGGCACTGAAGCTTTCTTT.

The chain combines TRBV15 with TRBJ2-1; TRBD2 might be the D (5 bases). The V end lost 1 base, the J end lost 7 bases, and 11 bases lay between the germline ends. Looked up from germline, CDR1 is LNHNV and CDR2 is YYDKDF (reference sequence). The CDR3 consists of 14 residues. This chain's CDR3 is CATSRVDWKNEQFF. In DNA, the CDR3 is TGTGCCACCAGCAGAGTGGACTGGAAAAATGAGCAGTTCTTC.

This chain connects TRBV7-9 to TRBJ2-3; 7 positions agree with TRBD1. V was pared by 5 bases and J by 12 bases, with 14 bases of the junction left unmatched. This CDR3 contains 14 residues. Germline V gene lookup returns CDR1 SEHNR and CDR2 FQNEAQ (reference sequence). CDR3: CASSHDRAKSNQYF. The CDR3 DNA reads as TGTGCCAGCAGCCATGACAGGGCTAAGTCTAATCAGTATTTT.